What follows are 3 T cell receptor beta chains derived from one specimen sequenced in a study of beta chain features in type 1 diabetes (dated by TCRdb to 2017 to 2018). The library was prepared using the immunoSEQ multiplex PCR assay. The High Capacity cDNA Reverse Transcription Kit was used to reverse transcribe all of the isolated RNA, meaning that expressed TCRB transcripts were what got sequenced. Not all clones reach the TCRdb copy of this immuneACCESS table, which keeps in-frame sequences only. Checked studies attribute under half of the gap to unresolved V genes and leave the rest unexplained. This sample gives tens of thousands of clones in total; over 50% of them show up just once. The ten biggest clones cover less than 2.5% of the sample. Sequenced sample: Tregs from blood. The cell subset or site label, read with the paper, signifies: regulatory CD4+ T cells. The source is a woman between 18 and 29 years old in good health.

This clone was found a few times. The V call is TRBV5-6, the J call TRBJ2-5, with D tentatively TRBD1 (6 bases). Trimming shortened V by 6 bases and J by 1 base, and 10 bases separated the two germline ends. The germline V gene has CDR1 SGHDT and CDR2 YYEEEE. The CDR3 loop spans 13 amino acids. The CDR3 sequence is CASMNRAQETQYF. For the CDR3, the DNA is TGTGCCAGCATGAACAGGGCCCAAGAGACCCAGTACTTC.

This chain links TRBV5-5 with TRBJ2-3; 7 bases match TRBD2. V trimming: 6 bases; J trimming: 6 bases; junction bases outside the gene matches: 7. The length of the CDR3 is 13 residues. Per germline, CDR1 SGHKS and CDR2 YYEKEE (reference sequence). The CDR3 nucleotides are TGTGCCAGCACGACGGGGGGTGAGGATACGCAGTATTTT. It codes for CASTTGGEDTQYF.

The CDR3 region is CATSSDRGATNEKLFF. The CDR3 nucleotides are TGTGCCACCAGCTCGGACAGGGGAGCAACTAATGAAAAACTGTTTTTT. The chain couples TRBV15 to TRBJ1-4; 9 bases fit TRBD1. Germline loops: CDR1 LNHNV, CDR2 YYDKDF (reference sequence). This CDR3 has 16 amino acids. J lost 0 bases, V lost 5 bases, and 4 bases had no gene match.